The T cell receptor (beta chain) described here comes from a study of PD-L1 blockade in urothelial cancer. The data were produced by immunoSEQ multiplex PCR, yet TCRdb's version contains in-frame clones alone and is incomplete. Among roughly 25,000 clones, 84% were seen once, and the ten largest hold approximately 9.9%. Sample: PBMCs, taken around atezolizumab (anti-PD-L1) treatment. This clonotype originated in a man aged 65 to 79 with urothelial cancer.

The chain's CDR3 is CASSLNTGGTGELFF. The CDR3 DNA reads TGTGCCAGCAGCCTAAATACAGGGGGCACCGGGGAGCTGTTTTTT. The chain couples TRBV11-2 to TRBJ2-2; 8 nucleotides align to TRBD1. V was clipped by 5 bases and J by 4 bases; unmatched bases: 6. The germline gives CDR1 SGHAT, CDR2 FQNNGV. The CDR3 is 15 amino acids.